Listed here are 25 T cell receptor beta chains from one sample, sequenced in a study of Ad26.COV2.S vaccination and SARS-CoV-2 variants. Treatment: approximately 18 received Ad26.COV2.S at low or high dose, single or two shots; about 5 received placebo; per-sample allocation not given. Material that was analyzed had been drawn on day 63 after the first vaccine or placebo injection. The repertoire was sequenced with immunoSEQ multiplex PCR; TCRdb's copy has only in-frame clones and lacks some. The sample yields 360,000 or so clones, about nine tenths seen once. The starting material was peripheral blood, obtained in a trial of Ad26.COV2.S vaccine versus placebo. The origin of the receptors is a person between 18 and 65 years old who received the Ad26.COV2.S COVID-19 vaccine or a placebo.

The V call is TRBV7-8, the J call TRBJ2-7, with 10 bases fitting TRBD2. Trimming took 3 bases from V and 5 from J; bases not matched to a gene: 7. CDR1 and CDR2 from the germline V gene are SGHVS and FQNEAQ. The CDR3 spans 15 residues. The CDR3 DNA reads TGTGCCAGCAGCTTCTGGCTAGCGGGAGTCGACGAGCAGTACTTC. It codes for CASSFWLAGVDEQYF.

DNA for the CDR3: TGTGCCAGCAGCTTAAGACAGTCTAGCACAGATACGCAGTATTTT. Translating gives CASSLRQSSTDTQYF. The V call is TRBV7-2, the J call TRBJ2-3; D perhaps matches TRBD1 (5 bases). The CDR3 covers 15 residues. Germline V gene data show CDR1 as SGHTA and CDR2 as FQGNSA. The V end lost 2 bases, the J end lost 0 bases, and 9 bases lay between the germline ends.

The chain links TRBV7-3 to TRBJ1-1; 10 nucleotides match TRBD1. There are 15 residues in the CDR3. In germline, CDR1 is SGHTA, CDR2 FQGTGA. The V segment lost 0 bases and the J segment 4 bases; nucleotides outside the gene matches: 2. The CDR3 is CASSLTGTGVTEAFF. The CDR3 bases are TGTGCCAGCAGCTTAACGGGGACAGGGGTCACTGAAGCTTTCTTT.

V usage is TRBV7-9 and J usage is TRBJ1-4; D is undetermined. The CDR3 totals 12 residues. Trimming stripped 3 bases from V and 8 bases from J, with 7 bases between. Germline CDR1 is SEHNR and CDR2 is FQNEAQ (reference sequence). CDR3 sequence (DNA): TGTGCCAGCAGCTTGCACGGCGAAAAACTGTTTTTT. Amino acids: CASSLHGEKLFF.

This chain uses TRBV7-9 with TRBJ1-2; 7 bases line up with TRBD1. V was clipped by 2 bases and J by 2 bases; unmatched bases: 8. The length of the CDR3 is 16 residues. The germline V gene has CDR1 SEHNR and CDR2 FQNEAQ (reference sequence). The DNA for the CDR3 is TGTGCCAGCAGCTTACTGCTACCCAGGGGGAACTATGGCTACACCTTC. This gives the protein CASSLLLPRGNYGYTF.

The chain has TRBV9 and TRBJ1-3, with D possibly matching TRBD1 (6 bases). V was shortened by 0 bases and J by 4 bases, with 11 bases between the two germline ends. Germline-derived CDR1 and CDR2 are SGDLS and YYNGEE. This CDR3 is built from 15 residues. CDR3 bases: TGTGCCAGCAGCGTAGTAGGGGGATCGGGAAACACCATATATTTT. This codes for CASSVVGGSGNTIYF.

The rearrangement uses TRBV7-3 and TRBJ2-2; 14 bases fit TRBD2. There are 19 residues in the CDR3. Unmatched junction bases numbered 14, after V lost 5 bases and J lost 6 bases. Germline V CDR1 and CDR2: SGHTA, FQGTGA. The CDR3 coding sequence is TGTGCCAGCAGCCTAAGCCGCGGGACTAGCGGGAGTATTTCCGGGGAGCTGTTTTTT. Translation: CASSLSRGTSGSISGELFF.

The chain employs TRBV6-1 and TRBJ1-1; weak D call: TRBD1 (5 bases). CDR1 MNHNS and CDR2 SASEGT come from the germline V gene. The CDR3 has 15 amino acids. V lost 2 bases to trimming and J lost 0 bases, with 10 bases between them. The CDR3 is CASSERQGLNTEAFF. In nucleotides, the CDR3 is TGTGCCAGCAGTGAAAGGCAGGGATTGAACACTGAAGCTTTCTTT.

In DNA, the CDR3 is TGCAGCGTTGTGGGGCCCGGCATCACAGATACGCAGTATTTT. This encodes CSVVGPGITDTQYF. The V and J genes are TRBV29-1 and TRBJ2-3, with D perhaps matching TRBD1 (5 bases). This CDR3 contains 14 residues. The germline V gene has CDR1 SQVTM and CDR2 ANQGSEA. V was pared by 4 bases and J by 2 bases, with 13 bases between.

The chain has TRBV30 and TRBJ1-1; TRBD1 might be the D (5 bases). The CDR3 sequence is 13 residues long. V lost 4 bases and J 4 bases, leaving 13 bases between the germline ends. In germline, CDR1 is GTSNPN, CDR2 SVGIG (reference sequence). The CDR3 loop is CAWTGASGTEAFF. DNA for the CDR3: TGTGCCTGGACCGGGGCGAGTGGCACTGAAGCTTTCTTT. The complete variable domain, with remaining parts taken from reference TRBV30 and TRBJ1-1, reads SQTIHQWPATLVQPVGSPLSLECTVEGTSNPNLYWYRQAAGRGLQLLFYSVGIGQISSEVPQNLSASRPQDRQFILSSKKLLLSDSGFYLCAWTGASGTEAFFGQGTRLTVV.

As DNA, the CDR3 is TGTGCCAGCAGCGTAGGGGGTGACCGTGGAGATACGCAGTATTTT. The encoded protein is CASSVGGDRGDTQYF. The V gene is TRBV9, the J gene TRBJ2-3; the D is unclear. The CDR3 sequence is 15 residues long. From germline, CDR1 is SGDLS and CDR2 YYNGEE. V lost 0 bases to trimming and J lost 5 bases, with 13 bases between them.

This chain connects TRBV7-2 to TRBJ1-5, with TRBD1 as a possible D gene (5 bases). Looked up from germline, CDR1 is SGHTA and CDR2 is FQGNSA. Trimming took 5 bases from V and 6 from J, leaving 17 bases between them. The CDR3 runs 15 residues. CDR3 sequence reads: CASSRTSRDPQPQHF. The CDR3 coding sequence is TGTGCCAGCAGCCGCACGTCCAGGGATCCTCAGCCCCAGCATTTT. Drawing the rest from reference TRBV7-2 and TRBJ1-5, the complete variable domain is GAGVSQSPSNKVTEKGKDVELRCDPISGHTALYWYRQSLGQGLEFLIYFQGNSAPDKSGLPSDRFSAERTGGSVSTLTIQRTQQEDSAVYLCASSRTSRDPQPQHFGDGTRLSIL.

This chain uses TRBV7-2 with TRBJ2-3; 10 bases align to TRBD2. With V trimmed by 2 bases and J by 3 bases, 2 bases remained unmatched. From germline, CDR1 is SGHTA and CDR2 FQGNSA. The CDR3 consists of 15 residues. The CDR3 is CASSLRTSGTDTQYF. DNA of the CDR3: TGTGCCAGCAGCTTAAGGACTAGCGGAACAGATACGCAGTATTTT.

This clone came up a few times. This chain connects TRBV6-2 or TRBV6-3 to TRBJ2-1; D remains ambiguous. The CDR3 is 13 amino acids. The V gene's germline CDR1 is MNHEY and CDR2 SVGEGT. V lost 5 bases and J 9 bases, leaving 14 bases between the germline ends. The CDR3 DNA follows: TGTGCCAGCAGTCCCTCCGGCGACGGTGAGCAGTTCTTC. As protein: CASSPSGDGEQFF.

This clone appeared a single time. V usage is TRBV28 and J usage is TRBJ1-5; D not certain. The germline CDR1 and CDR2 sequences are MDHEN and SYDVKM. Between the trimmed V and J ends, which lost 6 bases and 0 bases, there was a span of 9 bases. This CDR3 is built from 14 residues. CDR3 sequence: CASRTLYSNQPQHF. DNA of the CDR3: TGTGCCAGCAGGACACTTTATAGCAATCAGCCCCAGCATTTT.

DNA for the CDR3: TGCGCCAGCAGCGCTTCGTGGGACAGGATGAACACTGAAGCTTTCTTT. This gives the protein CASSASWDRMNTEAFF. The chain couples TRBV5-1 to TRBJ1-1; 8 bases fit TRBD1. This CDR3 contains 16 residues. The J segment lost 0 bases and the V segment lost 4 bases, leaving 8 bases of the junction unmatched. The germline CDR1 and CDR2 sequences are SGHRS and YFSETQ.

The rearrangement links TRBV14 to TRBJ2-5; 10 bases are shared with TRBD2. Looked up from germline, CDR1 is SGHDN and CDR2 is FVKESK. V was clipped by 2 bases and J by 5 bases; unmatched bases: 5. The length of the CDR3 is 15 residues. The DNA of the CDR3 is TGTGCCAGCAGCCAAAGTCTAGCGGGAGTTGAGACCCAGTACTTC. It codes for CASSQSLAGVETQYF.

The V gene is TRBV5-5, the J gene TRBJ1-5; no clear D. Per the germline V gene, CDR1 is SGHKS and CDR2 is YYEKEE (reference sequence). The V end lost 0 bases, the J end lost 4 bases, and 5 bases lay between the germline ends. This CDR3 spans 13 amino acids. Here the CDR3 reads CASSLEVNQPQHF. DNA of the CDR3: TGTGCCAGCAGCTTGGAGGTAAATCAGCCCCAGCATTTT.

For the CDR3, the DNA is TGTGCCAGCAGCGTAGATTCGAGCGGGTCCTACAATGAGCAGTTCTTC. It is translated as CASSVDSSGSYNEQFF. The chain uses TRBV9 and TRBJ2-1, with D maybe TRBD2 (6 bases). CDR3 length equals 16 residues. V lost 0 bases and J lost 1, with 11 bases in between. Germline values: CDR1 SGDLS, CDR2 YYNGEE.

This chain links TRBV7-8 with TRBJ2-2, with D uncertain. The CDR3 runs to 14 residues. V gave up 1 base and J gave up 1 base, with 4 bases separating them. The V gene's germline CDR1 is SGHVS and CDR2 FQNEAQ. The CDR3 protein is CASSLGQNTGELFF. CDR3 coding DNA: TGTGCCAGCAGCTTAGGACAGAACACCGGGGAGCTGTTTTTT.

The V gene is TRBV6-1, the J gene TRBJ1-5; TRBD1 agrees at 8 bases. The ends lost 1 base at V and 9 bases at J; junction bases unmatched: 2. The V gene's germline CDR1 is MNHNS and CDR2 SASEGT. The CDR3 runs to 13 residues. The DNA for the CDR3 is TGTGCCAGCAGTGAAGGGACAGGGTTGCCCCAGCATTTT. Encoded protein: CASSEGTGLPQHF.

This clone was detected only a few times. The chain uses TRBV6-5 and TRBJ1-2; TRBD1 might be the D (5 bases). This CDR3 contains 12 residues. The ends were cut back, 4 bases at V and 6 bases at J, with 9 bases in the middle. Germline lookup yields CDR1 MNHEY and CDR2 SVGAGI. As DNA, the CDR3 is TGTGCCAGCAGTTGGGCAGGGAATGGCTACACCTTC. Translating it yields CASSWAGNGYTF.

J is TRBJ2-3 and V is TRBV5-1, with a possible D match to TRBD1 (5 bases). CDR3 length: 16 residues. The ends were cut back, 4 bases at V and 4 bases at J, with 19 bases in the middle. Germline CDR1 and CDR2: SGHRS and YFSETQ. DNA for the CDR3: TGCGCCAGCAGCCCGCTACAGGTCCGGCAGGCAGATACGCAGTATTTT. Protein sequence: CASSPLQVRQADTQYF.

This clone has just one count. The V gene is TRBV28, the J gene TRBJ2-5; D uncertain. The CDR3 is 11 residues long. The germline V gene has CDR1 MDHEN and CDR2 SYDVKM. V was cut by 7 bases and J by 6 bases, with 9 bases left in between. CDR3 DNA: TGTGCCAGCACCTCGGAGAAGACCCAGTACTTC. Protein product: CASTSEKTQYF. Combining the CDR3 with reference TRBV28 and TRBJ2-5 gives the whole variable domain DVKVTQSSRYLVKRTGEKVFLECVQDMDHENMFWYRQDPGLGLRLIYFSYDVKMKEKGDIPEGYSVSREKKERFSLILESASTNQTSMYLCASTSEKTQYFGPGTRLLVL.

The V call is TRBV19, the J call TRBJ1-5; D is unclear. Germline lookup yields CDR1 LNHDA and CDR2 SQIVND (reference sequence). The germline V and J ends were trimmed by 6 bases and 3 bases, with 15 bases remaining between them. The CDR3 length is 15 residues. CDR3 residues: CASRIGLRPNQPQHF. The CDR3, as DNA: TGTGCCAGTAGGATTGGCCTCAGGCCCAATCAGCCCCAGCATTTT.